The clone carrying this T cell receptor beta chain appeared once. Its antigen is as yet unknown. V lost 0 bases to trimming and J lost 4 bases; unmatched junction nucleotides: 9. This CDR3 is 17 amino acids long. Germline CDR1 is LNHNV and CDR2 is YYDKDF (reference sequence). The sample comes from a study of shared clonotypes between healthy human individuals. General study points: The generation probabilities recorded for non-shared clonotypes fell below those of clonotypes shared by all four donors. What rarefaction showed was incomplete sorted-subset sequencing despite large depth.

Each PCR replicate from the sorted subsets contained 200 to 250 ng DNA, which is about 30,000 T cell genomes. Here immunoSEQ multiplex PCR was the method, and the copy in TCRdb shows in-frame clones only, minus some. The profile shows 2 million to 2.5 million clones, 90% to 97% of them singletons. The sequence came from a man younger than 35 in good health. Sequenced sample: naive CD4+ T cells sorted from blood. The subset here: CD45RA+ positively selected. The rearrangement joins TRBV15 to TRBJ1-5; TRBD1 matches 7 bases. The CDR3 DNA reads TGTGCCACCAGCAGAGATCGAGGCGCGACAGGGAATCAGCCCCAGCATTTT. Its translation: CATSRDRGATGNQPQHF.